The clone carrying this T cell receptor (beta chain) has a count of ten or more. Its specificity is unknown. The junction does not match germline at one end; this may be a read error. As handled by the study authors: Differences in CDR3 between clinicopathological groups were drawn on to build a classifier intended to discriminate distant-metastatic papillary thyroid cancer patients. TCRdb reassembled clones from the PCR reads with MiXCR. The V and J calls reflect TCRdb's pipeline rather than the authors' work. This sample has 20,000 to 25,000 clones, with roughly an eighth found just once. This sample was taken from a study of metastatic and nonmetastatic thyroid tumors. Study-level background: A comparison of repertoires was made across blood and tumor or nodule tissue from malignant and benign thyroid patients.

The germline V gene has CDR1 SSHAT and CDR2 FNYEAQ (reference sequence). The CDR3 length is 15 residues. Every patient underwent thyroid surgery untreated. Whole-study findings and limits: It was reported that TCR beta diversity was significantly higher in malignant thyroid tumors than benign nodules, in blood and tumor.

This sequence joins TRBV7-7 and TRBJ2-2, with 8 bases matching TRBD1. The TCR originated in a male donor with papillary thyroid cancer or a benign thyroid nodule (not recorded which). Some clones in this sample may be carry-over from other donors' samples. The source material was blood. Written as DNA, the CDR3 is TGTGCTAGCAGCCCGGACAGGGCGGGCACCGGGGAGCTGTTTTTT. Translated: CASSPDRAGTGELFF.